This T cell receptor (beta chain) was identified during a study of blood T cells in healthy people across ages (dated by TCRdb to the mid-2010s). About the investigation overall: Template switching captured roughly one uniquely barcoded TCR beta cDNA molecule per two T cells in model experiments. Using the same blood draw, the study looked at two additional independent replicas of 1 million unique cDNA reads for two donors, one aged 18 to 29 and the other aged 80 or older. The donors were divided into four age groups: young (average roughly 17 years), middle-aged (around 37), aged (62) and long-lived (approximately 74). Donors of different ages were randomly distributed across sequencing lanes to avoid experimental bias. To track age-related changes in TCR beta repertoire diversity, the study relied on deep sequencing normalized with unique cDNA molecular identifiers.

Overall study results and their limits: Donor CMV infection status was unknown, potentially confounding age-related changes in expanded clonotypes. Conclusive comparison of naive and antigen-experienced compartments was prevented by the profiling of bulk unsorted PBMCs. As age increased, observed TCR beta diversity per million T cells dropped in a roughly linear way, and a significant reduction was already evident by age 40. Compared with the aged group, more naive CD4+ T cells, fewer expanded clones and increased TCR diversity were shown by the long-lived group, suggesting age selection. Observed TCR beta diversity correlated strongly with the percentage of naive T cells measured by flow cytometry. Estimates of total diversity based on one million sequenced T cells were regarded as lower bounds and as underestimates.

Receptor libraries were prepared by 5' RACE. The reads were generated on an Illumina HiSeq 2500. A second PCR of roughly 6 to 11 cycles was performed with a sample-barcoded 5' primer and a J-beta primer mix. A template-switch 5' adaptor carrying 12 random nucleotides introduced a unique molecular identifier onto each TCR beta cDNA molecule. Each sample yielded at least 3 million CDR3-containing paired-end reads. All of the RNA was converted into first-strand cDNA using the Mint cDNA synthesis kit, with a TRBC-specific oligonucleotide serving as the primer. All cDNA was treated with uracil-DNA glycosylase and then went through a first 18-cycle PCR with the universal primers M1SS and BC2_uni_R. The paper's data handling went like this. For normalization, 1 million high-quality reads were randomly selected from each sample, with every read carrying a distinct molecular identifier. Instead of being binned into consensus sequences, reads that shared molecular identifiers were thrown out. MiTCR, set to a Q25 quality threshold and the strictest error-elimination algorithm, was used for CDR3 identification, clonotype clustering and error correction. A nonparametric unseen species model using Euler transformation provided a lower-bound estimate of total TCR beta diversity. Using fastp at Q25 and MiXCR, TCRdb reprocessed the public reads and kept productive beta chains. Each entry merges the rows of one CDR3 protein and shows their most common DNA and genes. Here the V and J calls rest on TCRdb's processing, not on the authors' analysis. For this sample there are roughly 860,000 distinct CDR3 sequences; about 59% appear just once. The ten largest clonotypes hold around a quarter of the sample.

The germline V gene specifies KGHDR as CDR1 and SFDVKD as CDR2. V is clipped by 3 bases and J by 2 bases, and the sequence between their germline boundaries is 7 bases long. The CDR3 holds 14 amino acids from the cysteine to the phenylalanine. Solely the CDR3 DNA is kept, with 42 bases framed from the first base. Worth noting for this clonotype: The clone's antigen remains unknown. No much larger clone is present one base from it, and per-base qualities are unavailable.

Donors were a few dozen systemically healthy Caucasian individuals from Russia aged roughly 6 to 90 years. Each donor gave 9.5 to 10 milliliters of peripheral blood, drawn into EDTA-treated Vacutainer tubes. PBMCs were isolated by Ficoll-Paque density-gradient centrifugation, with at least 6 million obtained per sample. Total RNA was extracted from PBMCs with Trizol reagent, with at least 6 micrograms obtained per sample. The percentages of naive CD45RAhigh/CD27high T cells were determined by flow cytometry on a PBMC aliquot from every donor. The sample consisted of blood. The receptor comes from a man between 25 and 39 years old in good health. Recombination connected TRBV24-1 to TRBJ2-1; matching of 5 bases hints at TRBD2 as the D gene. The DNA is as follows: TGTGCCACCAGTGATGCCGGGGCCTACAATGAGCAGTTCTTC. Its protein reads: CATSDAGAYNEQFF.